These 20 T cell receptor beta chains came from one sample sequenced in a study of blood T cells in healthy people across ages. Primers used in a second PCR of roughly 6 to 11 cycles were a sample-barcoded 5' primer and a J-beta primer mix. TCRdb redid the calling of the 5' RACE reads with MiXCR, one entry per CDR3 protein. The table includes 1 million to 1.2 million distinct CDR3 sequences, around two fifths detected once. The sequenced sample was blood. These TCRs come from a man between 18 and 35 years old in good health.

This clonotype was recorded a few times. This rearrangement joins TRBV10-3 to TRBJ2-5; D might be TRBD2 (6 bases). The V end lost 0 bases, the J end lost 5 bases, and 10 bases lay between the germline ends. Germline V gene data show CDR1 as ENHRY and CDR2 as SYGVKD. This CDR3 contains 14 residues. The CDR3 reads CAISESGGMETQYF. The CDR3 DNA sequence: TGTGCCATCAGTGAGTCCGGGGGAATGGAGACCCAGTACTTC.

This clonotype was seen a handful of times. The chain has TRBV20-1 and TRBJ2-7; no definite D call. This CDR3 has 14 amino acids. Trimming removed 1 base at V and 3 bases at J, with 13 bases between. Germline loops: CDR1 DFQATT, CDR2 SNEGSKA (reference sequence). This CDR3 reads CSARGGRRFYEQYF. CDR3 bases: TGCAGTGCTAGAGGAGGCCGGAGATTCTACGAGCAGTACTTC.

This chain joins TRBV7-2 and TRBJ2-1; weak D call: TRBD1 (5 bases). The CDR3 loop spans 16 amino acids. Trimming took 1 base from V and 4 from J, leaving 14 bases between them. The germline V gene encodes CDR1 SGHTA and CDR2 FQGNSA. The CDR3 is CASSLVSKTDYNEQFF. In nucleotides, the CDR3 is TGTGCCAGCAGCTTAGTATCGAAGACAGATTACAATGAGCAGTTCTTC.

The chain joins TRBV7-8 to TRBJ2-2; D is unclear. CDR3 length: 16 amino acids. V gave up 0 bases and J gave up 4 bases, with 12 bases separating them. Per the germline V gene, CDR1 is SGHVS and CDR2 is FQNEAQ. The CDR3: CASSLARLSGTGELFF. The CDR3 DNA reads TGTGCCAGCAGCTTAGCGAGGCTGTCAGGCACCGGGGAGCTGTTTTTT.

This clonotype was picked up a small number of times. This chain uses TRBV25-1 with TRBJ1-2; no clear D. The germline V gene has CDR1 MGHDK and CDR2 SYGVNS. This CDR3 is 13 amino acids long. V was clipped by 2 bases and J by 3 bases, with 7 bases between them. The CDR3 reads CASSEGAYYGYTF. The CDR3 region has the DNA TGTGCCAGCAGTGAAGGCGCATACTATGGCTACACCTTC.

This clonotype was seen only a few times. This chain links TRBV12-3 or TRBV12-4 with TRBJ1-5; 9 positions match TRBD1. Losses at the gene ends were 5 bases for V and 6 bases for J; bases not matched to a gene: 5. The CDR3 extends over 14 amino acids. CDR3 amino acids: CASSQDRGLQPQHF. As DNA, the CDR3 is TGTGCCAGCAGTCAGGACAGGGGCCTTCAGCCCCAGCATTTT.

This chain's CDR3 is CASSQERLGSLPDTQYF. DNA for the CDR3: TGCGCCAGCAGCCAGGAGAGACTAGGGTCCCTCCCAGATACGCAGTATTTT. The chain recombines TRBV4-3 with TRBJ2-3; D might be TRBD2 (6 bases). CDR1 and CDR2 from the germline V gene are LGHNA and YSLEER. V was pared by 3 bases and J by 4 bases, with 20 bases between. The CDR3 extends over 17 amino acids.

This clonotype was observed a handful of times. The chain is built from TRBV15 and TRBJ1-2; 7 positions match TRBD1. There are 15 residues in the CDR3. CDR1 and CDR2 from the germline V gene are LNHNV and YYDKDF (reference sequence). After removal of 3 bases from V and 6 bases from J, the junction contained 10 bases not matched to a gene. The CDR3 sequence: CATSSTKTGSHGYTF. Written as DNA, the CDR3 is TGTGCCACCAGCAGTACAAAGACAGGGTCCCATGGCTACACCTTC.

The chain carries TRBV5-6 and TRBJ2-7; D may be TRBD1 (6 bases). This CDR3 has 15 residues. Germline-derived CDR1 and CDR2 are SGHDT and YYEEEE. Trimming shortened V by 4 bases and J by 2 bases, and 16 bases separated the two germline ends. The CDR3 sequence: CASSRQALRAYEQYF. The CDR3 nucleotides read TGTGCCAGCAGCCGACAGGCACTACGCGCCTACGAGCAGTACTTC.

This chain links TRBV20-1 with TRBJ2-2; 9 nucleotides align to TRBD2. Germline-derived CDR1 and CDR2 are DFQATT and SNEGSKA (reference sequence). J was trimmed by 14 bases and V by 0 bases; bases with no gene match: 16. CDR3 length: 16 amino acids. The CDR3 is CSARDGGTSSTGVLFF. The CDR3 nucleotides are TGCAGTGCTAGAGATGGCGGGACTAGCAGCACCGGGGTCCTGTTTTTT.

About this clonotype: A read error may account for a junction end that differs from germline. The chain combines TRBV27 with TRBJ1-5, with D unclear. The V gene's germline CDR1 is MNHEY and CDR2 SMNVEV (reference sequence). The length of the CDR3 is 14 residues. CDR3 in amino acids: CASSLWSGYQPQHF. CDR3 nucleotide sequence: TGTGCCAGTAGTTTATGGTCAGGTTATCAGCCCCAGCATTTT.

V usage is TRBV19 and J usage is TRBJ2-4; no firm D call. The V gene lost 4 bases and the J gene lost 0 bases, with 19 bases spanning the gap. The CDR3 spans 18 residues. CDR1 and CDR2 (germline): LNHDA, SQIVND (reference sequence). The CDR3 reads CASSTGNRALLAKNIQYF. CDR3 nucleotide sequence: TGTGCCAGTAGTACCGGAAACAGAGCCCTGCTAGCCAAAAACATTCAGTACTTC.

J is TRBJ1-1 and V is TRBV9, with D possibly TRBD1 on 5 matching bases. The CDR3 sequence is 15 residues long. V gave up 4 bases and J gave up 3 bases, with 16 bases separating them. CDR1 and CDR2 (germline): SGDLS, YYNGEE. The CDR3 coding sequence is TGTGCCAGCAGCCACTCCAGGGAGTCGGACACTGAAGCTTTCTTT. Translated, it gives CASSHSRESDTEAFF.

This clonotype was counted a few times. The chain combines TRBV4-3 with TRBJ1-6, with no clear D. The germline V gene encodes CDR1 LGHNA and CDR2 YSLEER. V lost 0 bases, J lost 10 bases, and 10 bases lay in between. This CDR3 contains 14 residues. The CDR3 loop reads CASSQEYRGSPLHF. The DNA of the CDR3 is TGCGCCAGCAGCCAAGAGTACCGGGGATCACCCCTCCACTTT.

This clonotype was detected a few times. The J gene is TRBJ2-5, the V gene TRBV6-2 or TRBV6-3, with D perhaps being TRBD1 or TRBD2 (5 bases each). The CDR3 totals 13 residues. CDR1 MNHEY and CDR2 SVGEGT come from the germline V gene. V was trimmed by 2 bases and J by 4 bases, leaving 8 bases between them. The CDR3 bases are TGTGCCAGCAGTTACGGGACGGTAGAGACCCAGTACTTC. The encoded protein is CASSYGTVETQYF.

For this clonotype: A read error may produce the germline difference seen at one junction end. The V gene is TRBV13, the J gene TRBJ2-3; no clear D gene. This CDR3 has 14 amino acids. CDR1 is PRHDT and CDR2 is FYEKMQ in the germline V gene (reference sequence). CDR3 in DNA: TGTGCCAGCAGCTTATCGTATAGCACAGATACGCGGTATTTT. As protein: CASSLSYSTDTRYF. Drawing the rest from reference TRBV13 and TRBJ2-3, the complete variable domain is AAGVIQSPRHLIKEKRETATLKCYPIPRHDTVYWYQQGPGQDPQFLISFYEKMQSDKGSIPDRFSAQQFSDYHSELNMSSLELGDSALYFCASSLSYSTDTRYFGPGTRLTVL.

The chain combines TRBV7-9 with TRBJ2-5; TRBD2 agrees at 9 bases. CDR3 length: 16 residues. Trimming removed 0 bases from V and 3 bases from J; junction bases left unmatched: 5. Germline lookup yields CDR1 SEHNR and CDR2 FQNEAQ (reference sequence). The CDR3 loop is CASSLAAQRGEETQYF. CDR3 nucleotides: TGTGCCAGCAGCTTAGCAGCCCAGCGGGGGGAAGAGACCCAGTACTTC.

This clonotype was counted between two and nine times. The chain carries TRBV7-2 and TRBJ1-1; no clear D gene. Per germline, CDR1 SGHTA and CDR2 FQGNSA. The V end was cut by 2 bases, the J end by 2 bases, with 12 bases between. CDR3 size: 15 residues. CDR3 region: CASSLFPSANTEAFF. The CDR3 nucleotides read TGTGCCAGCAGCTTATTTCCTTCAGCTAACACTGAAGCTTTCTTT.

This clonotype was counted between two and nine times. The chain couples TRBV2 to TRBJ2-3; TRBD1 matches at 7 bases. The length of the CDR3 is 16 residues. The V gene's germline CDR1 is SNHLY and CDR2 FYNNEI. V shed 4 bases and J 2 bases; nucleotides not matched to a gene: 9. This chain's CDR3 is CASSVLGQAYTDTQYF. CDR3 nucleotides: TGTGCCAGCAGTGTTCTAGGACAGGCGTACACAGATACGCAGTATTTT.

This clonotype was observed a handful of times. The chain employs TRBV2 and TRBJ1-1; the D gene is possibly TRBD1 (5 bases). This CDR3 comprises 14 residues. CDR1 is SNHLY, CDR2 FYNNEI, per germline. V shed 8 bases and J shed 4 bases, with 17 bases lying between them. CDR3 protein: CASRRGGDSTEAFF. The CDR3 DNA sequence: TGTGCCAGCCGTCGTGGAGGGGATAGCACTGAAGCTTTCTTT.